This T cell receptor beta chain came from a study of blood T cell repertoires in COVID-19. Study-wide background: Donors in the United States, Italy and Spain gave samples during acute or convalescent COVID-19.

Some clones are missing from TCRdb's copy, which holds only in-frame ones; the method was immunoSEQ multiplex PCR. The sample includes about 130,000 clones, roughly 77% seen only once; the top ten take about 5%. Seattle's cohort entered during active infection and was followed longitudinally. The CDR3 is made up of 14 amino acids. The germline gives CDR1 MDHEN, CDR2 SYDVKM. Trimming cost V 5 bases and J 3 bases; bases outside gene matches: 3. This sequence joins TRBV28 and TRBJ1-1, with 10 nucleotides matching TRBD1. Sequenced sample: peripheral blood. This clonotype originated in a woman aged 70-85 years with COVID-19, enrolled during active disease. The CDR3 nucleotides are TGTGCCAGCAGTCGACAGGGGGCGTACACTGAAGCTTTCTTT. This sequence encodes CASSRQGAYTEAFF.